This TCR beta chain was observed in a study of blood T cells in healthy people across ages. CDR1 MGHRA and CDR2 YSYEKL come from the germline V gene. Deletions cut 5 bases from V and 1 base from J, with 23 bases between. The CDR3 is 18 amino acids. For the second PCR, which ran for about 7 to 11 cycles, a sample-barcoded 5' primer and a J-beta primer mix were used. Each CDR3 protein is one row after TCRdb ran MiXCR on the 5' RACE reads. Found here are roughly 1,300,000 distinct CDR3 sequences, around 59% of them singletons; the top ten hold over 6.5%. Sequencing was carried out using blood. This clonotype was obtained from a man younger than 35 in good health. This chain uses TRBV4-1 with TRBJ2-5; no firm D call. The CDR3 is CASSYPFPVTSTQETQYF. The DNA of the CDR3 is TGCGCCAGCAGCTATCCATTCCCGGTCACCAGCACCCAAGAGACCCAGTACTTC.